The source of this TCR beta chain is a study of blood T cells in healthy people across ages. For this clonotype: This may come from a read error, since a much larger clone is one base off.

Primed by a sample-barcoded 5' primer and a J-beta primer mix, a second PCR proceeded for 7 to 11 cycles. Each cDNA molecule, via a template-switch adaptor with 12 random nucleotides, was tagged. TCRdb processed the 5' RACE reads anew with MiXCR; each CDR3 protein has one entry. The repertoire holds over a million distinct CDR3 sequences, with approximately 43% as singletons. Ranging in age from roughly 6 to 90, the donors were healthy Caucasian individuals from Russia. From germline, CDR1 is MNHEY and CDR2 SVGAGI. The CDR3 is 13 amino acids. Input material: blood. The TCR originated in a woman younger than 30 in good health. V and J are TRBV6-5 and TRBJ1-2, with D unclear. The CDR3 loop reads CASCGRDFYDYTF. The CDR3 region has the DNA TGTGCCAGCTGTGGGAGAGACTTCTATGACTACACCTTC.